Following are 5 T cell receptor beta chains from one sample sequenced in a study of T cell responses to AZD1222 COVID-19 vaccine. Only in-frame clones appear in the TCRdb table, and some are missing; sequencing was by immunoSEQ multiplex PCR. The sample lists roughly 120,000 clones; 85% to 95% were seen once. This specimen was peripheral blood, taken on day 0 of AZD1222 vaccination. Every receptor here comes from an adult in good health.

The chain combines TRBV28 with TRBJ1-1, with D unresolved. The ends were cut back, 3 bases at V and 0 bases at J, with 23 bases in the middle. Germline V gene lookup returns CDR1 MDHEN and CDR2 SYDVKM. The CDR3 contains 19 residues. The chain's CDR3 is CASSFWPQGGEGMNTEAFF. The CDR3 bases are TGTGCCAGCAGTTTTTGGCCCCAAGGTGGGGAAGGGATGAACACTGAAGCTTTCTTT.

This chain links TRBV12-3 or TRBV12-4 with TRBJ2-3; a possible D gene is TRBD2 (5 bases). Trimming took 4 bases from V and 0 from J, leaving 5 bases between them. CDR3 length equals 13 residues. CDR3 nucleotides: TGTGCCAGCAGTTGGACTAGCACAGATACGCAGTATTTT. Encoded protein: CASSWTSTDTQYF.

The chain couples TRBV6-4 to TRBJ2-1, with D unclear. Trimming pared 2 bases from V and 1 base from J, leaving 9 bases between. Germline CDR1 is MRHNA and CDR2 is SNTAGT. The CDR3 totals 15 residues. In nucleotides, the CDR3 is TGTGCCAGCAGTGACGGGCTGAATTCCTACAATGAGCAGTTCTTC. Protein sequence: CASSDGLNSYNEQFF.

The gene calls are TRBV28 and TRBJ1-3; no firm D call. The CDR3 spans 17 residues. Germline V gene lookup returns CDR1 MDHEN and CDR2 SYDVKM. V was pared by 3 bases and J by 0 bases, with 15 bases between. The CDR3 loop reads CASSLLRDLVSGNTIYF. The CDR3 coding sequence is TGTGCCAGCAGTTTGTTGAGGGATTTAGTCTCTGGAAACACCATATATTTT.

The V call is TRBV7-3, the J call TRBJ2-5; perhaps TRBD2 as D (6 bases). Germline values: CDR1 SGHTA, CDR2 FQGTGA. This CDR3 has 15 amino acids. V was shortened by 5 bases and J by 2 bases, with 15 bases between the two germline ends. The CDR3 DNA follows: TGTGCCAGCAGCGGCGGGGACGGACGTCAAGAGACCCAGTACTTC. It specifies CASSGGDGRQETQYF.